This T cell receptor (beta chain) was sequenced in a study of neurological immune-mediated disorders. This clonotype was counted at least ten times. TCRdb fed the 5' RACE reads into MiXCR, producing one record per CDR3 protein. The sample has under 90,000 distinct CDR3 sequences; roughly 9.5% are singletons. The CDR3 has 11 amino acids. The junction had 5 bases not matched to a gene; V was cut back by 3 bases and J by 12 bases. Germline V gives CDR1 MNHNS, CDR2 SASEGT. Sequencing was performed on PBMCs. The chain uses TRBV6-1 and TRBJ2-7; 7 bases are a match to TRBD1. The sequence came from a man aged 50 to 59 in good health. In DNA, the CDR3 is TGTGCCAGCAGTGATCCAGCAGGGGGGTACTTC. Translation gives CASSDPAGGYF.